This TCR beta chain was sequenced in a study of vaccination effects on CD4 cells after COVID-19. Study-wide points: Clones from infection and from vaccination both contracted markedly late after vaccination.

TCRdb keeps only in-frame clones here, not all; method: immunoSEQ multiplex PCR. Counted here are around 35,000 clones, about three fifths occurring once; the ten biggest clones make up about 16%. In the case of this clone: Antigen unknown.

Before sequencing, viral peptide pools were used by the ViraFEST assay to expand antigen-specific CD4+ T cells. Following 10 days of culture, CD4+ T cells were isolated. No vaccinee had earlier SARS-CoV-2 infection, and nucleocapsid antibodies were negative. Each culture well received under 2.5 million PBMC. These cells were then cultured in IMDM with approximately 9.8 IU/ml IL-2 and 8.5 to 10 ug/ml peptides. Fresh IL-2-containing medium replaced half the medium on days 3 and 7. The sample was CD4+ T cells from PBMCs cultured with HCoV-OC43 spike peptides, taken before COVID-19 vaccination. The subset denotes: HCoV-OC43 spike overlapping peptide pool stimulation. The receptor's source is a human donor who received a COVID-19 vaccine.

The CDR3 sequence is CASRIQGSGNTIYF. The CDR3 nucleotides are TGTGCCAGCAGGATACAGGGGTCTGGAAACACCATATATTTT. The genes are TRBV2 and TRBJ1-3; 7 bases fit TRBD1. The ends lost 6 bases at V and 1 base at J; junction bases unmatched: 3. Germline V gene data show CDR1 as SNHLY and CDR2 as FYNNEI. The CDR3 length is 14 residues.